A single T cell receptor (beta chain) is shown here with its context. This CDR3 is 17 amino acids long. V gave up 2 bases and J gave up 0 bases, with 11 bases separating them. CDR1 is SNHLY and CDR2 is FYNNEI in the germline V gene. The data derive from a study of blood T cell repertoires in COVID-19. Overall study: Sites across the United States, Italy and Spain contributed samples from acute and convalescent COVID-19. From T cells, B-cell-depleted T cells, or PBMCs came the material, which was cDNA or gDNA.

In the study's own analysis: The authors estimated nucleated cell counts from reference gene primer amplification. TCRdb's table, derived via immunoSEQ multiplex PCR, lists solely in-frame clones and lacks some. V and J calls and clone size are as listed in that table; D and trimming were resolved from the DNA. The sample shows 200,000 to 250,000 clones, about 83% of them seen only once. The sequencing sample was made of peripheral blood. This receptor was identified in a man in his fifties or sixties who had recovered from COVID-19. V is TRBV2 and J is TRBJ2-6; a weak D match, TRBD1 (5 bases). The CDR3 protein is CASSEFGASSGANVLTF. CDR3 bases: TGTGCCAGCAGTGAATTTGGGGCCAGCTCTGGGGCCAACGTCCTGACTTTC. Full variable domain (missing parts from reference TRBV2 and TRBJ2-6): EPEVTQTPSHQVTQMGQEVILRCVPISNHLYFYWYRQILGQKVEFLVSFYNNEISEKSEIFDDQFSVERPDGSNFTLKIRSTKLEDSAMYFCASSEFGASSGANVLTFGAGSRLTVL.